This passage covers 18 T cell receptor beta chains from one sample sequenced in a study of T cell repertoires in cytomegalovirus infection. TCRdb re-derived calls from the reads in MiXCR, one entry per CDR3 protein. In the table there are roughly 700,000 distinct CDR3 sequences, approximately 33% of which are singletons. These receptors have no identified antigens. The material sequenced was cultured PBMCs, taken from culture after CMV antigen stimulation. Receptor source: a human donor in good health (CMV status not recorded). Some clones in this sample may be carry-over from other donors' samples.

This chain links TRBV19 with TRBJ2-1; TRBD2 matches 13 bases. Per the germline V gene, CDR1 is LNHDA and CDR2 is SQIVND (reference sequence). J lost 8 bases, V lost 3 bases, and 4 bases had no gene match. The CDR3 has 15 residues. CDR3 loop: CASSIGLAGVYEQFF. CDR3 DNA: TGTGCCAGTAGTATCGGACTAGCGGGAGTATATGAGCAGTTCTTC.

The chain has TRBV30 and TRBJ2-5, with TRBD2 as a possible D gene (5 bases). CDR1 is GTSNPN and CDR2 is SVGIG in the germline V gene (reference sequence). The CDR3 is 13 amino acids. Deletions cut 0 bases from V and 9 bases from J, with 14 bases between. CDR3 sequence reads: CAWSVLREAAQYF. CDR3 in DNA: TGTGCCTGGAGTGTACTGAGGGAAGCGGCCCAGTACTTC.

V gene TRBV2 combines with J gene TRBJ2-7, with D unclear. V dropped 2 bases and J dropped 1 base, with 3 bases sitting between them. CDR1 is SNHLY and CDR2 is FYNNEI in the germline V gene. The CDR3 covers 12 residues. CDR3 sequence: CASSEQSYEQYF. As DNA, the CDR3 is TGTGCCAGCAGTGAACAGTCCTACGAGCAGTACTTC.

This clonotype was seen only once. V usage is TRBV5-6 and J usage is TRBJ2-7, with D unresolved. CDR1 SGHDT and CDR2 YYEEEE come from the germline V gene. The CDR3 spans 12 residues. V was pared by 4 bases and J by 3 bases, with 8 bases between. CDR3 sequence: CASSGNNYEQYF. CDR3 sequence (DNA): TGTGCCAGCAGCGGGAACAACTACGAGCAGTACTTC. Full variable domain (missing parts from reference TRBV5-6 and TRBJ2-7): DAGVTQSPTHLIKTRGQQVTLRCSPKSGHDTVSWYQQALGQGPQFIFQYYEEEERQRGNFPDRFSGHQFPNYSSELNVNALLLGDSALYLCASSGNNYEQYFGPGTRLTVT.

This clonotype appeared many times. This chain uses TRBV7-2 with TRBJ1-5, with 7 bases lining up with TRBD1. Germline-derived CDR1 and CDR2 are SGHTA and FQGNSA. The CDR3 is made up of 17 amino acids. The ends lost 5 bases at V and 1 base at J; junction bases unmatched: 11. The CDR3: CASSLETGLRSNQPQHF. Written as DNA, the CDR3 is TGTGCCAGCAGCCTAGAGACAGGGCTAAGGAGCAATCAGCCCCAGCATTTT.

The DNA for the CDR3 is TGTGCCAGCAGTAAACTAGCGGGGGGGATGGAGACCCAGTACTTC. Residues: CASSKLAGGMETQYF. The rearrangement uses TRBV2 and TRBJ2-5; the match to TRBD2 covers 13 bases. The CDR3 has 15 residues. Germline CDR1 is SNHLY and CDR2 is FYNNEI. With V trimmed by 5 bases and J by 5 bases, 5 bases remained unmatched.

The V and J genes are TRBV4-1 and TRBJ1-2, with TRBD1 matching 12 bases. With 4 bases clipped from V and 4 bases from J, the junction kept 4 bases outside the gene matches. Germline CDR1 and CDR2: MGHRA and YSYEKL. CDR3 length: 15 amino acids. The CDR3 sequence is CASSPTGQGAYGYTF. CDR3 sequence (DNA): TGCGCCAGCAGCCCTACGGGACAGGGGGCCTATGGCTACACCTTC.

The J gene is TRBJ2-5, the V gene TRBV28; possible D gene TRBD1, 6 bases. The CDR3 has 16 amino acids. Germline V gene lookup returns CDR1 MDHEN and CDR2 SYDVKM. The V and J ends lost 6 bases and 5 bases respectively, with 22 bases between them. The DNA for the CDR3 is TGTGCCAGCAGAGCAATGCCGGGACATTCGCAGGAGACCCAGTACTTC. Translated: CASRAMPGHSQETQYF. The whole variable domain, filled in from reference TRBV28 and TRBJ2-5, reads DVKVTQSSRYLVKRTGEKVFLECVQDMDHENMFWYRQDPGLGLRLIYFSYDVKMKEKGDIPEGYSVSREKKERFSLILESASTNQTSMYLCASRAMPGHSQETQYFGPGTRLLVL.

The chain employs TRBV12-3 or TRBV12-4 and TRBJ1-1, with 8 bases fitting TRBD1. There are 15 residues in the CDR3. The J segment lost 10 bases and the V segment lost 4 bases, leaving 14 bases of the junction unmatched. The CDR3, as DNA: TGTGCCAGCAGTTCCCTGGACAGGGTCGACCAGGGAGCTTTCTTT. Translating gives CASSSLDRVDQGAFF.

A few counts support this clonotype. The chain couples TRBV7-2 to TRBJ2-1; the D gene is possibly TRBD2 (6 bases). The CDR3 has 14 residues. V was cut by 2 bases and J by 6 bases, with 11 bases left in between. Looked up from germline, CDR1 is SGHTA and CDR2 is FQGNSA. CDR3 sequence reads: CASSLQGGPNEQFF. CDR3 coding DNA: TGTGCCAGCAGCTTACAGGGAGGACCCAATGAGCAGTTCTTC.

The chain links TRBV20-1 to TRBJ1-1; 7 nucleotides align to TRBD1. CDR3 length equals 12 residues. The J segment lost 3 bases and the V segment lost 4 bases, leaving 2 bases of the junction unmatched. From germline, CDR1 is DFQATT and CDR2 SNEGSKA (reference sequence). The chain's CDR3 is CSATGGYTEAFF. CDR3 nucleotide sequence: TGCAGTGCTACAGGGGGTTACACTGAAGCTTTCTTT.

The table lists this clonotype with a few counts. This chain joins TRBV6-6 and TRBJ1-4; no clear D. The CDR3 covers 13 residues. Germline V gene sequence: CDR1 MNHNY, CDR2 SVGAGI (reference sequence). V was shortened by 9 bases and J by 6 bases, with 14 bases between the two germline ends. CDR3 in amino acids: CARRSGFDEKLFF. In DNA form, the CDR3 reads TGTGCCAGGAGGAGCGGGTTTGATGAAAAACTGTTTTTT.

This clonotype has a handful of counts. The V and J genes are TRBV20-1 and TRBJ2-3; 8 bases map to TRBD1. Germline trimming cut 6 bases from V and 3 bases from J; bases unmatched to any gene: 5. The CDR3 contains 13 residues. CDR1 and CDR2 from the germline V gene are DFQATT and SNEGSKA (reference sequence). The CDR3 region has the DNA TGCAGTGCGATACAGGGGGTTACAGATACGCAGTATTTT. This encodes CSAIQGVTDTQYF.

This clonotype was observed a handful of times. CDR3: CASTRGPPYNEQFF. The CDR3 DNA reads TGTGCCAGCACCCGCGGTCCCCCTTACAATGAGCAGTTCTTC. The chain is built from TRBV6-2 or TRBV6-3 and TRBJ2-1, with D unresolved. The CDR3 consists of 14 residues. V lost 7 bases to trimming and J lost 4 bases, with 14 bases between them. The germline V gene has CDR1 MNHEY and CDR2 SVGEGT.

To note about this clonotype: An end of the junction does not agree with germline; a read error may underlie this. V usage is TRBV5-3 and J usage is TRBJ2-7, with TRBD1 as a possible D gene (6 bases). TRBV5-3 has ORF status, its function being uncertain. The CDR3 runs to 15 residues. CDR3 in DNA: TGTGCCAGCAGCTGGGGGCTGGGGTCCCCGTACGAGCAGTACTTC. Its translation is CASSWGLGSPYEQYF.

This clonotype was picked up one time. This chain uses TRBV2 with TRBJ1-4; D gene ambiguous. V was pared by 7 bases and J by 8 bases, with 11 bases between. In germline, CDR1 is SNHLY, CDR2 FYNNEI. The CDR3 is 12 amino acids. The CDR3 protein is CASNRPREKLFF. DNA for the CDR3: TGTGCCAGCAACCGGCCCCGGGAAAAACTGTTTTTT.

This clonotype was seen more than once but under ten times. The V call is TRBV19, the J call TRBJ1-5; D unclear. The germline V gene encodes CDR1 LNHDA and CDR2 SQIVND (reference sequence). The CDR3 sequence is 13 residues long. V was shortened by 7 bases and J by 5 bases, with 12 bases between the two germline ends. CDR3 sequence: CASTPRADQPQHF. The CDR3 bases are TGTGCCAGTACGCCCCGTGCCGATCAGCCCCAGCATTTT.

The rearrangement links TRBV10-3 to TRBJ2-7, with TRBD1 identical over 10 bases. Germline CDR1 reads ENHRY; CDR2 reads SYGVKD. Trimming cost V 11 bases and J 0 bases; bases outside gene matches: 4. The CDR3 runs to 13 residues. CDR3 protein: CAVTGGSSYEQYF. CDR3 nucleotide sequence: TGTGCCGTGACAGGGGGCTCCTCCTACGAGCAGTACTTC.